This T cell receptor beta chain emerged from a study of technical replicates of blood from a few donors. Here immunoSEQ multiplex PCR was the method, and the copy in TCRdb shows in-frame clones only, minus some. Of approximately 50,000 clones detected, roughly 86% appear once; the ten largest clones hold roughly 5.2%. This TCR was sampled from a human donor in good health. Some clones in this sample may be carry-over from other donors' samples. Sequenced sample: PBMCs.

The CDR3 DNA reads TGCGCCAGCAGCCCCACGGGAGAGGCTGGAAACACCATATATTTT. Protein: CASSPTGEAGNTIYF. The V call is TRBV4-3, the J call TRBJ1-3; no reliable D call. The V end lost 4 bases, the J end lost 2 bases, and 12 bases lay between the germline ends. The CDR3 totals 15 residues. The germline CDR1 and CDR2 sequences are LGHNA and YSLEER.